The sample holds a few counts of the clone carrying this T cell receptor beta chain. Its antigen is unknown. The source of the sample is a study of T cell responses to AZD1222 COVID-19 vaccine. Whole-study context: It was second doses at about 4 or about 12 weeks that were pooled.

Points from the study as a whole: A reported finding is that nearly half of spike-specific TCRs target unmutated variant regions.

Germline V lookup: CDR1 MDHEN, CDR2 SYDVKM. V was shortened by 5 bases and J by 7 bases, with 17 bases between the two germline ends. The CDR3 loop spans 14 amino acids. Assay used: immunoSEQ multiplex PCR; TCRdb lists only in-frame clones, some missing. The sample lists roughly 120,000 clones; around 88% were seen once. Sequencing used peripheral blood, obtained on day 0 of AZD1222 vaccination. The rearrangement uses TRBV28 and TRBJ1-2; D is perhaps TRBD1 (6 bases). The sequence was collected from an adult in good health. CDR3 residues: CASSRGGGGGGYTF. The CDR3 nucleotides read TGTGCCAGCAGTCGGGGTGGGGGCGGCGGTGGCTACACCTTC.